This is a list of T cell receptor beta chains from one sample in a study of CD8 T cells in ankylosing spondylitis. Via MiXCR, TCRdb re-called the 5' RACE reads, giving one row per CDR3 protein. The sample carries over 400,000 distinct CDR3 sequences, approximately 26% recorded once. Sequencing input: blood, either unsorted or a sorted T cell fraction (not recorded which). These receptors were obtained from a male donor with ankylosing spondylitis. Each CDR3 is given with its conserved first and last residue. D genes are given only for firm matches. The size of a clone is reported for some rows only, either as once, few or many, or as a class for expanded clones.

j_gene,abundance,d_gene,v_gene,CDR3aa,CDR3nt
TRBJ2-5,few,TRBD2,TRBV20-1,CSATGLAGDGQETQYF,TGCAGTGCAACTGGACTAGCGGGAGACGGGCAAGAGACCCAGTACTTC
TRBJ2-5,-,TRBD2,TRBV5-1,CASSLELAGAWETQYF,TGCGCCAGCAGCTTGGAACTAGCGGGAGCGTGGGAGACCCAGTACTTC
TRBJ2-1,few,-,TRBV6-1,CASSPPADGLSEQFF,TGTGCCAGCAGCCCCCCGGCGGATGGACTGAGCGAGCAGTTCTTC
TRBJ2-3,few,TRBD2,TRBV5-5,CASSSTSGVVDTQYF,TGTGCCAGCAGCTCGACTAGCGGGGTGGTAGATACGCAGTATTTT
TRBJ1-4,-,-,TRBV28,CASSPSGWGRANEKLFF,TGTGCCAGCAGCCCCTCGGGGTGGGGTCGGGCTAATGAAAAACTGTTTTTT
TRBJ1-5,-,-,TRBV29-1,CSVVMGDNQPQHF,TGCAGCGTTGTAATGGGAGACAATCAGCCCCAGCATTTT
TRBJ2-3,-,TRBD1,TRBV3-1,CASRTGSADTQYF,TGTGCCAGCAGGACAGGGTCCGCAGATACGCAGTATTTT
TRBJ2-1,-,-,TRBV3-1,CASSREYRNEQFF,TGTGCCAGCAGCCGAGAGTATCGCAATGAGCAGTTCTTC
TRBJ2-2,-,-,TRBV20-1,CSARARGRVNTGELFF,TGCAGTGCTAGAGCCCGGGGAAGGGTGAACACCGGGGAGCTGTTTTTT
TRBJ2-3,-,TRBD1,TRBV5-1,CASRDGTGGASDTQYF,TGCGCCAGCAGAGATGGGACAGGGGGCGCGTCAGATACGCAGTATTTT
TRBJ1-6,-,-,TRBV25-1,CASSGSGTVGSPLHF,TGTGCCAGCAGTGGATCCGGGACGGTGGGTTCACCCCTCCACTTT
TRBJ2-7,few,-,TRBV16,CASSQILPPYEQYF,TGTGCCAGCAGCCAAATACTGCCACCCTACGAGCAGTACTTC
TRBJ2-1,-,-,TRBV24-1,CATAGAVHSYNEQFF,TGTGCCACCGCCGGGGCGGTCCACTCCTACAATGAGCAGTTCTTC
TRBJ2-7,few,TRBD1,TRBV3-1,CASSQLDRGYLEQYF,TGTGCCAGCAGCCAACTAGACAGGGGCTACTTGGAGCAGTACTTC
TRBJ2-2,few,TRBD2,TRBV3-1,CASSPAASGTGELFF,TGTGCCAGCAGCCCTGCTGCTAGCGGGACCGGGGAGCTGTTTTTT
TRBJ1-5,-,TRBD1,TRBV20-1,CSAWDSNSNQPQHF,TGCAGTGCTTGGGACAGTAATAGCAATCAGCCCCAGCATTTT
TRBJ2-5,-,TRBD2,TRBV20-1,CSASSGSLGRETQYF,TGCAGTGCTAGTAGCGGGAGTCTGGGGCGGGAGACCCAGTACTTC
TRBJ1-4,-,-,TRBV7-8,CASSKGFEGTNEKLFF,TGTGCCAGCAGCAAAGGGTTCGAGGGGACTAATGAAAAACTGTTTTTT
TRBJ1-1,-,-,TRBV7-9,CASSVKQINTEAFF,TGTGCCAGCAGCGTTAAGCAGATTAACACTGAAGCTTTCTTT
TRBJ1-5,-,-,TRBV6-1,CASRTGHPGQPQHF,TGTGCCAGCAGAACGGGCCACCCGGGGCAGCCCCAGCATTTT
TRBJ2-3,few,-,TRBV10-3,CAISEGFNTDTQYF,TGTGCCATCAGTGAAGGTTTTAACACAGATACGCAGTATTTT
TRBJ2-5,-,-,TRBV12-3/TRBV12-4,CASSLRGMYQETQYF,TGTGCCAGCAGTTTGCGCGGGATGTACCAAGAGACCCAGTACTTC
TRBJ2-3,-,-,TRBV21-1,CASSKALTGTSSTDTQYF,TGTGCCAGCAGCAAAGCTTTGACAGGGACATCTAGCACAGATACGCAGTATTTT
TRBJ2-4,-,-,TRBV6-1,CASSRQVLAKNIQYF,TGTGCCAGCAGCCGACAGGTTTTAGCCAAAAACATTCAGTACTTC
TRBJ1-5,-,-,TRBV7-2,CASSRLWTDSQPQHF,TGTGCCAGCAGCCGGCTATGGACCGATAGTCAGCCCCAGCATTTT
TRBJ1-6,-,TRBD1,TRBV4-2,CASSQETGGEAPLHF,TGTGCCAGCAGCCAGGAGACAGGGGGCGAGGCACCCCTCCACTTT
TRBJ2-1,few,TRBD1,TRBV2,CASNLDRGHGDEQFF,TGTGCCAGCAACCTCGACAGGGGGCACGGAGATGAGCAGTTCTTC
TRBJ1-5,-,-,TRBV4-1,CASSQDRAKDINQPQHF,TGCGCCAGCAGCCAAGACAGGGCCAAGGATATCAATCAGCCCCAGCATTTT
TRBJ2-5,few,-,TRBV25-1,CASSESGDTFQETQYF,TGTGCCAGCAGTGAATCGGGGGACACCTTCCAAGAGACCCAGTACTTC